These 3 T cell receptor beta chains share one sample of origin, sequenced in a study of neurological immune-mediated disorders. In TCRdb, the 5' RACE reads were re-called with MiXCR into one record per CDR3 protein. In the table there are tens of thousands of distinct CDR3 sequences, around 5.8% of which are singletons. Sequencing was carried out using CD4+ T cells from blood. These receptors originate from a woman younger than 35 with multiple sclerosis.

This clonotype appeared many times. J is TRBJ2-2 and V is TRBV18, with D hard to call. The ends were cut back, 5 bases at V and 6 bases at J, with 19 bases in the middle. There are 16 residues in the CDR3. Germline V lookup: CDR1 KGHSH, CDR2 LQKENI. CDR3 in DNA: TGTGCCAGCTCAGAAACAGCCATTCTTTACGCCGGGGAGCTGTTTTTT. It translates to CASSETAILYAGELFF.

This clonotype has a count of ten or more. The CDR3 sequence: CASSPWTGLNYGYTF. The DNA of the CDR3 is TGTGCCAGCAGTCCTTGGACAGGGCTTAACTATGGCTACACCTTC. The J gene is TRBJ1-2, the V gene TRBV6-6; 8 bases agree with TRBD1. This CDR3 spans 15 amino acids. J lost 1 base, V lost 5 bases, and 6 bases had no gene match. CDR1 MNHNY and CDR2 SVGAGI come from the germline V gene (reference sequence).

CDR3 bases: TGTGCCATCAGTGAGTCGCGGATTCCTCGACAGGGGGCTTTCACTGAAGCTTTCTTT. As protein: CAISESRIPRQGAFTEAFF. The V gene is TRBV10-3, the J gene TRBJ1-1; TRBD1 matches 10 bases. Looked up from germline, CDR1 is ENHRY and CDR2 is SYGVKD. Trimming at V came to 0 bases and at J to 4 bases, leaving 14 bases not matched to a gene. There are 19 residues in the CDR3.